A single sample gave rise to the 9 T cell receptor beta chains below, sequenced in a study of T-cell memory formation after mild COVID-19 (dated by TCRdb to the early 2020s). The library was prepared using 5' RACE. Sequencing was carried out with an Illumina NovaSeq 6000. TCRdb ran its own pipeline on the public reads, namely fastp trimming at Q25 and MiXCR clone calling, and kept in-frame beta chains. Rows matching on CDR3 protein sequence are summarized as one entry with the most common DNA and genes. The sample yields 410,000 or so distinct CDR3 sequences; more than 20% were counted once. The top ten hold about an eighth of the sample. Material: PBMCs or a T cell subset sorted from them (not recorded which). All receptors come from an adult woman who had mild COVID-19 (a few samples of this study predate the infection). The sample titles of this study are shuffled in the database, so cell type and time point are left out; the donor was told from shared clones.

The rearrangement uses TRBV20-1 and TRBJ1-4, with D possibly being TRBD1 (5 bases). This CDR3 has 12 residues. Germline CDR1 and CDR2: DFQATT and SNEGSKA (reference sequence). The germline V and J ends were trimmed by 4 bases and 7 bases, with 10 bases remaining between them. CDR3 in amino acids: CSAKGLGEKLFF. CDR3 nucleotides: TGCAGTGCTAAGGGGCTGGGTGAAAAACTGTTTTTT.

CDR3 in DNA: TGTGCCACCAGTGACCCCGCAGTTTCGTATGGCTACACCTTC. Protein: CATSDPAVSYGYTF. This sequence joins TRBV24-1 and TRBJ1-2; D call uncertain. Trimming shortened V by 4 bases and J by 5 bases, and 13 bases separated the two germline ends. This CDR3 spans 14 amino acids. Germline CDR1 reads KGHDR; CDR2 reads SFDVKD.

This chain connects TRBV12-5 to TRBJ2-3; D tentatively reads TRBD1 or TRBD2 (6 bases each). Germline V gene data show CDR1 as LGHNT and CDR2 as FRNRAP. The V end was cut by 2 bases, the J end by 4 bases, with 19 bases between. This CDR3 is built from 17 residues. The CDR3 spells CASGLWYSGALPDTQYF. The CDR3 coding sequence is TGTGCTAGTGGTTTGTGGTATTCGGGGGCGCTTCCAGATACGCAGTATTTT.

The chain carries TRBV7-9 and TRBJ2-7; 9 nucleotides match TRBD1. V dropped 3 bases and J dropped 7; count of bases not matched to a gene: 16. Germline CDR1 SEHNR, CDR2 FQNEAQ (reference sequence). The CDR3 length is 17 residues. In DNA form, the CDR3 reads TGTGCCAGCAGCTTCCCCCCCGTTGGGACAGGGAGAGGGGAGCAGTACTTC. It translates to CASSFPPVGTGRGEQYF.

V and J are TRBV12-3 or TRBV12-4 and TRBJ2-2; TRBD2 matches at 8 bases. This CDR3 is built from 16 residues. V lost 0 bases and J lost 5; bases outside the gene matches: 5. CDR3 amino acids: CASSLASGVRTGELFF. The CDR3 nucleotides are TGTGCCAGCAGTTTAGCTAGCGGGGTTAGAACCGGGGAGCTGTTTTTT.

The rearrangement joins TRBV30 to TRBJ1-2; 8 bases are a match to TRBD1. CDR3 size: 13 residues. Germline CDR1 GTSNPN, CDR2 SVGIG (reference sequence). Unmatched junction bases numbered 0, after V lost 1 base and J lost 2 bases. CDR3 region: CAWSGQGNYGYTF. DNA of the CDR3: TGTGCCTGGAGTGGACAGGGGAACTATGGCTACACCTTC.

The J gene is TRBJ2-7, the V gene TRBV7-8; a weak D match, TRBD1 (6 bases). The germline V gene encodes CDR1 SGHVS and CDR2 FQNEAQ. V was shortened by 5 bases and J by 0 bases, with 14 bases between the two germline ends. This CDR3 is built from 15 residues. The CDR3 reads CASSPTRDISYEQYF. The CDR3 DNA follows: TGTGCCAGCAGCCCGACCCGGGACATCTCCTACGAGCAGTACTTC.

The rearrangement joins TRBV6-5 to TRBJ1-4; D not certain. Trimming cost V 2 bases and J 11 bases, with 9 bases left between them. The V gene's germline CDR1 is MNHEY and CDR2 SVGAGI. CDR3 length equals 12 residues. As DNA, the CDR3 is TGTGCCAGCAGTTACAGCGATGGGAAACTGTTTTTT. Translating it yields CASSYSDGKLFF.

The chain combines TRBV7-2 with TRBJ2-7; 12 bases align to TRBD2. Germline V gene sequence: CDR1 SGHTA, CDR2 FQGNSA. After removal of 4 bases from V and 5 bases from J, the junction contained 18 bases not matched to a gene. This CDR3 contains 19 residues. The CDR3 region has the DNA TGTGCCAGCAGCTCGCTTCATCTAGCGGGGGGGAACCTCCTTCACGAGCAGTACTTC. Its translation: CASSSLHLAGGNLLHEQYF.